Presented here are 18 T cell receptor beta chains from one specimen sequenced in a study of cytotoxic CD8 clonotypes in ibrutinib-treated CLL. This table comes from immunoSEQ multiplex PCR, and its TCRdb copy is limited to in-frame clones, with some not included. The sample contains about 310,000 clones, 70% to 80% of which appear only once. The sequencing here drew on PBMCs, taken before ibrutinib treatment. These receptors all stem from a human donor with chronic lymphocytic leukemia.

The rearrangement uses TRBV29-1 and TRBJ2-7; TRBD2 matches 9 bases. The CDR3 length is 15 residues. Germline V gene lookup returns CDR1 SQVTM and CDR2 ANQGSEA. The trim removed 2 bases at V and 6 bases at J, leaving 11 bases unmatched. The CDR3 reads CSVESALSGSGEQYF. The CDR3 DNA sequence: TGCAGCGTTGAATCCGCTCTTAGCGGGAGTGGCGAGCAGTACTTC.

This rearrangement joins TRBV5-1 to TRBJ1-3; the match to TRBD1 covers 10 bases. Germline-derived CDR1 and CDR2 are SGHRS and YFSETQ. The CDR3 has 16 residues. Trimming at V came to 0 bases and at J to 3 bases, leaving 3 bases not matched to a gene. The chain's CDR3 is CASSLGTGGFGNTIYF. Here the CDR3 DNA reads TGCGCCAGCAGCTTGGGGACAGGGGGTTTTGGAAACACCATATATTTT.

The J gene is TRBJ2-3, the V gene TRBV6-5; weak D call: TRBD2 (5 bases). The germline CDR1 and CDR2 sequences are MNHEY and SVGAGI. The V end lost 6 bases, the J end lost 2 bases, and 12 bases lay between the germline ends. The CDR3 runs 14 residues. The CDR3 DNA reads TGTGCCAGCAGCCGACGGACTGCCACAGATACGCAGTATTTT. This codes for CASSRRTATDTQYF.

The V and J genes are TRBV5-4 and TRBJ1-1, with 8 bases that match TRBD1. Germline lookup yields CDR1 SGHNT and CDR2 YYREEE (reference sequence). The CDR3 length is 17 residues. Losses at the gene ends were 1 base for V and 0 bases for J; bases not matched to a gene: 8. CDR3 sequence (DNA): TGTGCCAGCAGCTTGAGACAGGGGATCGACGTGAACACTGAAGCTTTCTTT. The encoded protein is CASSLRQGIDVNTEAFF.

This rearrangement joins TRBV28 to TRBJ1-1; TRBD1 might be the D (5 bases). The CDR3 loop spans 14 amino acids. Trimming took 5 bases from V and 5 from J, leaving 15 bases between them. Germline V gene data show CDR1 as MDHEN and CDR2 as SYDVKM. This chain's CDR3 is CASSRGDRETEAFF. CDR3 DNA: TGTGCCAGCAGTCGAGGGGACCGGGAGACTGAAGCTTTCTTT.

CDR3 residues: CASSLSGRTTGANVLTF. The DNA for the CDR3 is TGTGCCAGCAGCTTAAGTGGACGGACTACTGGGGCCAACGTCCTGACTTTC. The chain is built from TRBV11-2 and TRBJ2-6, with a weak D call TRBD2 (6 bases). Germline loops: CDR1 SGHAT, CDR2 FQNNGV. V was clipped by 2 bases and J by 2 bases, with 13 bases between them. This CDR3 is built from 17 residues.

The chain links TRBV19 to TRBJ2-5; D gene ambiguous. Germline V gene sequence: CDR1 LNHDA, CDR2 SQIVND (reference sequence). With 4 bases removed from V and 3 bases from J, the gap between germline ends came to 9 bases. CDR3 length: 13 amino acids. CDR3: CASSKFQEETQYF. The DNA for the CDR3 is TGTGCCAGTAGTAAATTCCAAGAAGAGACCCAGTACTTC. The full variable domain, completed using reference TRBV19 and TRBJ2-5, is DGGITQSPKYLFRKEGQNVTLSCEQNLNHDAMYWYRQDPGQGLRLIYYSQIVNDFQKGDIAEGYSVSREKKESFPLTVTSAQKNPTAFYLCASSKFQEETQYFGPGTRLLVL.

The J gene is TRBJ2-5, the V gene TRBV2; D remains unclear. The germline V gene has CDR1 SNHLY and CDR2 FYNNEI. The CDR3 covers 12 residues. The V end was cut by 5 bases, the J end by 5 bases, with 9 bases between. In nucleotides, the CDR3 is TGTGCCAGCAGTTTCTCGACGGAGACCCAGTACTTC. Protein: CASSFSTETQYF.

The rearrangement uses TRBV15 and TRBJ2-7; D is unresolved. CDR3 length: 13 amino acids. Germline V gene sequence: CDR1 LNHNV, CDR2 YYDKDF (reference sequence). V was trimmed by 11 bases and J by 6 bases, leaving 20 bases between them. Here the CDR3 reads CASQPNQGFEQYF. In nucleotides, the CDR3 is TGTGCCTCTCAACCAAATCAAGGCTTCGAGCAGTACTTC.

The chain joins TRBV9 to TRBJ2-1; D is undetermined. The CDR3 length is 13 residues. Deletions cut 4 bases from V and 2 bases from J, with 7 bases between. The germline CDR1 and CDR2 sequences are SGDLS and YYNGEE. The CDR3 DNA follows: TGTGCCAGCAGCTCCCTGGCCTACAATGAGCAGTTCTTC. Its protein is CASSSLAYNEQFF.

This clone was recorded a few times. The chain recombines TRBV20-1 with TRBJ2-5; no definite D call. The CDR3 has 11 residues. CDR1 is DFQATT and CDR2 is SNEGSKA in the germline V gene (reference sequence). V was shortened by 5 bases and J by 0 bases, with 4 bases between the two germline ends. Here the CDR3 reads CSALYQETQYF. The DNA of the CDR3 is TGCAGTGCTCTGTACCAAGAGACCCAGTACTTC.

Comment on this clone: It may be a read error: a sequence one base away is much more abundant. Other DNA sequences in the same sample also yield this CDR3. The rearrangement joins TRBV6-4 to TRBJ2-2; D unresolved. CDR3 size: 13 residues. Germline lookup yields CDR1 MRHNA and CDR2 SNTAGT. CDR3 DNA sequence: TGTGCTAGCAGTGAGGACAACACCGGGGAGCTGTTTTTT. Its protein product is CASSEDNTGELFF.

V gene TRBV29-1 combines with J gene TRBJ2-5; D not certain. The CDR3 is made up of 11 amino acids. Germline CDR1 and CDR2: SQVTM and ANQGSEA. Deletions cut 3 bases from V and 7 bases from J, with 9 bases between. Here the CDR3 reads CSVDWAGTQYF. CDR3 DNA sequence: TGCAGCGTTGATTGGGCCGGGACCCAGTACTTC.

The chain employs TRBV27 and TRBJ2-3; 13 bases map to TRBD2. Germline lookup yields CDR1 MNHEY and CDR2 SMNVEV (reference sequence). The J segment lost 4 bases and the V segment lost 5 bases, leaving 15 bases of the junction unmatched. The CDR3 covers 19 residues. The CDR3 reads CASSRKAGTSGIAADTQYF. CDR3 coding DNA: TGTGCCAGCAGTCGAAAAGCCGGGACTAGCGGGATCGCGGCAGATACGCAGTATTTT.

The chain carries TRBV29-1 and TRBJ1-2; TRBD1 matches 9 bases. The length of the CDR3 is 13 residues. The germline V gene has CDR1 SQVTM and CDR2 ANQGSEA. V lost 7 bases, J lost 2 bases, and 5 bases stayed unmatched. In nucleotides, the CDR3 is TGCAGCGGGGGAACAGGGGGCAACTATGGCTACACCTTC. It codes for CSGGTGGNYGYTF.

CDR3 loop: CASSPPGPRNEQFF. The CDR3 nucleotides read TGTGCCAGCAGCCCCCCAGGTCCGCGCAATGAGCAGTTCTTC. V usage is TRBV7-3 and J usage is TRBJ2-1; D gene unclear. V lost 5 bases to trimming and J lost 6 bases, with 14 bases between them. The CDR3 extends over 14 amino acids. CDR1 is SGHTA, CDR2 FQGTGA, per germline. The full variable domain, with the rest looked up from reference TRBV7-3 and TRBJ2-1, is GAGVSQTPSNKVTEKGKYVELRCDPISGHTALYWYRQSLGQGPEFLIYFQGTGAADDSGLPNDRFFAVRPEGSVSTLKIQRTERGDSAVYLCASSPPGPRNEQFFGPGTRLTVL.

V and J are TRBV15 and TRBJ2-7; D is unclear. Trimming shortened V by 0 bases and J by 7 bases, and 7 bases separated the two germline ends. The CDR3 has 12 amino acids. Looked up from germline, CDR1 is LNHNV and CDR2 is YYDKDF (reference sequence). CDR3 region: CATSRDLREQYF. In nucleotides, the CDR3 is TGTGCCACCAGCAGAGATCTGAGGGAGCAGTACTTC. Supplemented by reference TRBV15 and TRBJ2-7, the full variable domain reads DAMVIQNPRYQVTQFGKPVTLSCSQTLNHNVMYWYQQKSSQAPKLLFHYYDKDFNNEADTPDNFQSRRPNTSFCFLDIRSPGLGDTAMYLCATSRDLREQYFGPGTRLTVT.

The rearrangement uses TRBV7-9 and TRBJ2-1, with D perhaps TRBD2 (6 bases). Germline V gives CDR1 SEHNR, CDR2 FQNEAQ (reference sequence). This CDR3 comprises 12 residues. V lost 10 bases to trimming and J lost 9 bases, with 16 bases between them. The CDR3 here is CAILLGRGEQFF. The CDR3 DNA reads as TGTGCCATCTTACTCGGGCGGGGTGAGCAGTTCTTC.